The 4 T cell receptor beta chains below come from one sample, sequenced in a study of T cells after yellow fever vaccination. TCRdb passed the 5' RACE reads through MiXCR, listing each CDR3 protein once. This table holds around 610,000 distinct CDR3 sequences, approximately 12% found once. Material: PBMCs, obtained on the day of the yellow fever booster vaccination. All receptors derive from a man aged 25 to 45 who received the YFV17D yellow fever vaccine.

V gene TRBV20-1 combines with J gene TRBJ1-1, with 9 bases aligning to TRBD1. The CDR3 extends over 15 amino acids. Germline assignment: CDR1 DFQATT and CDR2 SNEGSKA (reference sequence). The J segment lost 1 base and the V segment lost 5 bases, leaving 8 bases of the junction unmatched. This CDR3 is CSAPDRGRWNTEAFF. CDR3 bases: TGCAGTGCTCCGGACAGGGGACGATGGAACACTGAAGCTTTCTTT.

This clonotype was found a few times. This rearrangement joins TRBV7-9 to TRBJ1-1; 10 positions match TRBD1. The CDR3 is 14 residues long. The V segment lost 3 bases and the J segment 7 bases; nucleotides outside the gene matches: 5. Germline-derived CDR1 and CDR2 are SEHNR and FQNEAQ (reference sequence). The CDR3 region has the DNA TGTGCCAGCAGCTTGGACAGGGGGTTTGGTGAAGCTTTCTTT. This gives the protein CASSLDRGFGEAFF.

This clonotype was observed a few times. The chain has TRBV5-1 and TRBJ2-3; maybe TRBD2 (6 bases). Germline V gene lookup returns CDR1 SGHRS and CDR2 YFSETQ. CDR3 length: 18 amino acids. With 0 bases removed from V and 1 base from J, the gap between germline ends came to 18 bases. The CDR3 nucleotides read TGCGCCAGCAGCTTGGACCCTAGAGCGCGGGAAGGCACAGATACGCAGTATTTT. This sequence encodes CASSLDPRAREGTDTQYF.

The chain's CDR3 is CASSSGHLNTIYF. The DNA for the CDR3 is TGTGCCAGCAGTTCGGGACATCTAAACACCATATATTTT. The V and J genes are TRBV27 and TRBJ1-3, with a possible D match to TRBD1 (6 bases). Germline assignment: CDR1 MNHEY and CDR2 SMNVEV (reference sequence). This CDR3 comprises 13 residues. The ends were cut back, 4 bases at V and 6 bases at J, with 10 bases in the middle.